The 30 T cell receptor beta chains listed next were all sequenced from one sample in a study of blood T cell repertoires in COVID-19. Only in-frame clones appear in the TCRdb table, and some are missing; sequencing was by immunoSEQ multiplex PCR. The sample holds more than 200,000 clones, roughly 84% seen once. The sequencing sample was made of peripheral blood. The receptors here all came from a woman aged 40 to 49 who had recovered from COVID-19.

The gene calls are TRBV6-5 and TRBJ2-7; 7 nucleotides align to TRBD2. Germline V gives CDR1 MNHEY, CDR2 SVGAGI. Trimming cost V 6 bases and J 5 bases; bases outside gene matches: 10. This CDR3 has 14 amino acids. CDR3 sequence (DNA): TGTGCCAGCAGACCCCTGGGGGGGTGGGACGAGCAGTACTTC. It encodes CASRPLGGWDEQYF.

This clone was counted a few times. The V gene is TRBV11-2, the J gene TRBJ2-7; possibly TRBD2 for D (6 bases). The germline V gene encodes CDR1 SGHAT and CDR2 FQNNGV. The CDR3 sequence is 13 residues long. Trimming stripped 3 bases from V and 5 bases from J, with 11 bases between. The CDR3 region is CASSLAGTDEQYF. Here the CDR3 DNA reads TGTGCCAGCAGCTTGGCGGGGACCGACGAGCAGTACTTC.

The V gene is TRBV19, the J gene TRBJ1-6; the match to TRBD1 covers 8 bases. The trim removed 7 bases at V and 5 bases at J, leaving 7 bases unmatched. This CDR3 has 15 amino acids. Germline assignment: CDR1 LNHDA and CDR2 SQIVND (reference sequence). CDR3 in amino acids: CASKYAGGNNSPLHF. CDR3 sequence (DNA): TGTGCCAGTAAATACGCAGGGGGCAATAATTCACCCCTCCACTTT.

The chain's CDR3 is CASSLVRGYEQYF. The CDR3 DNA sequence: TGCGCCAGCAGCTTGGTTCGGGGCTACGAGCAGTACTTC. V is TRBV5-1 and J is TRBJ2-7; D might be TRBD2 (5 bases). The ends were cut back, 0 bases at V and 3 bases at J, with 7 bases in the middle. The CDR3 spans 13 residues. CDR1 and CDR2 (germline): SGHRS, YFSETQ. Full variable domain (outside the CDR3, taken from reference TRBV5-1 and TRBJ2-7): KAGVTQTPRYLIKTRGQQVTLSCSPISGHRSVSWYQQTPGQGLQFLFEYFSETQRNKGNFPGRFSGRQFSNSRSEMNVSTLELGDSALYLCASSLVRGYEQYFGPGTRLTVT.

The chain joins TRBV12-3 or TRBV12-4 to TRBJ2-3; D perhaps matches TRBD1 (6 bases). Trimming left V 6 bases short and J 4 bases short, with 8 bases between. This CDR3 region has 12 residues. The CDR3, as DNA: TGTGCCAGCAGCCCAGGGGCAGATACGCAGTATTTT. Its translation is CASSPGADTQYF.

The chain employs TRBV6-5 and TRBJ2-3, with D possibly TRBD1 on 5 matching bases. The V end was cut by 1 base, the J end by 1 base, with 12 bases between. Germline CDR1 and CDR2: MNHEY and SVGAGI. The CDR3 extends over 16 amino acids. Here the CDR3 DNA reads TGTGCCAGCAGTTACTGGGGCCCACAGGGCACAGATACGCAGTATTTT. Its protein is CASSYWGPQGTDTQYF.

The table lists this clone with a count of one. The chain joins TRBV7-8 to TRBJ1-2; D gene uncertain. The ends were cut back, 1 base at V and 4 bases at J, with 7 bases in the middle. There are 13 residues in the CDR3. CDR1 SGHVS and CDR2 FQNEAQ come from the germline V gene. This CDR3 reads CASSLGQLYGYTF. CDR3 nucleotides: TGTGCCAGCAGCTTAGGACAACTCTATGGCTACACCTTC.

The chain is built from TRBV6-5 and TRBJ2-7; tentatively, D is TRBD2 (5 bases). The CDR3 runs 12 residues. The germline V and J ends were trimmed by 11 bases and 3 bases, with 14 bases remaining between them. The germline V gene has CDR1 MNHEY and CDR2 SVGAGI. The CDR3 nucleotides are TGTGCCGTAGCGCGAGGGAACTACGAGCAGTACTTC. Translated, it gives CAVARGNYEQYF.

The rearrangement links TRBV28 to TRBJ1-2; 7 bases fit TRBD1. V lost 2 bases to trimming and J lost 5 bases; unmatched junction nucleotides: 14. Germline V gives CDR1 MDHEN, CDR2 SYDVKM. There are 17 residues in the CDR3. DNA of the CDR3: TGTGCCAGCAGTTTACCCCCGGACAGGTGGGGTCTGTATGGCTACACCTTC. Translation gives CASSLPPDRWGLYGYTF.

V gene TRBV10-3 combines with J gene TRBJ2-3; 14 bases agree with TRBD2. J was trimmed by 0 bases and V by 3 bases; bases with no gene match: 8. Germline loops: CDR1 ENHRY, CDR2 SYGVKD. The CDR3 has 19 residues. The CDR3: CAISDQGLAGDVSTDTQYF. The CDR3 nucleotides read TGTGCCATCAGTGATCAGGGACTAGCGGGGGACGTAAGCACAGATACGCAGTATTTT.

CDR3 sequence (DNA): TGTGCCAGCAGCGCTACAGGGGGGTTCTCTGGAAACACCATATATTTT. Translating gives CASSATGGFSGNTIYF. The chain couples TRBV9 to TRBJ1-3; TRBD1 matches at 8 bases. Germline V gives CDR1 SGDLS, CDR2 YYNGEE. The V and J ends lost 3 bases and 0 bases, in that order; junction bases with no gene match: 5. The CDR3 has 16 residues. The full variable domain, completed using reference TRBV9 and TRBJ1-3, is DSGVTQTPKHLITATGQRVTLRCSPRSGDLSVYWYQQSLDQGLQFLIQYYNGEERAKGNILERFSAQQFPDLHSELNLSSLELGDSALYFCASSATGGFSGNTIYFGEGSWLTVV.

V and J are TRBV30 and TRBJ1-2; 8 bases are shared with TRBD1. V lost 5 bases to trimming and J lost 4 bases; unmatched junction nucleotides: 3. The CDR3 is 12 residues long. The germline CDR1 and CDR2 sequences are GTSNPN and SVGIG (reference sequence). The CDR3 loop is CAWDRGSYGYTF. DNA for the CDR3: TGTGCCTGGGACAGGGGTAGCTATGGCTACACCTTC.

The rearrangement links TRBV2 to TRBJ1-1, with 8 bases aligning to TRBD1. This CDR3 comprises 13 residues. The trim removed 4 bases at V and 11 bases at J, leaving 9 bases unmatched. CDR1 SNHLY and CDR2 FYNNEI come from the germline V gene. The CDR3 sequence: CASSVRGTGWAFF. DNA of the CDR3: TGTGCCAGCAGTGTAAGGGGGACAGGTTGGGCTTTCTTT.

This clone has just a few counts. J is TRBJ1-2 and V is TRBV7-2; weak D call: TRBD1 (5 bases). The germline V gene has CDR1 SGHTA and CDR2 FQGNSA. V lost 4 bases and J 3 bases, leaving 18 bases between the germline ends. The CDR3 is made up of 16 amino acids. CDR3 nucleotide sequence: TGTGCCAGCAGCTCCACAGGTTATCCTGGGGACTATGGCTACACCTTC. Translation: CASSSTGYPGDYGYTF.

V usage is TRBV18 and J usage is TRBJ1-2, with 8 bases identical to TRBD1. The V gene end was trimmed by 3 bases and the J gene end by 4 bases; junction bases not matched to a gene: 13. The CDR3 has 17 amino acids. Germline V CDR1 and CDR2: KGHSH, LQKENI. The CDR3 protein is CASSPYAGDRSVYGYTF. CDR3 nucleotides: TGTGCCAGCTCACCGTACGCCGGGGACAGGTCCGTCTATGGCTACACCTTC.

Many counts were recorded for this clone. The CDR3 region is CASSISSLFRGGYTF. In DNA, the CDR3 is TGTGCCAGTAGTATCTCGTCTCTATTTCGCGGTGGCTACACCTTC. This rearrangement joins TRBV19 to TRBJ1-2, with D hard to call. CDR1 is LNHDA, CDR2 SQIVND, per germline (reference sequence). This CDR3 region has 15 residues. The V end was cut by 3 bases, the J end by 7 bases, with 18 bases between.

The chain is built from TRBV9 and TRBJ2-7, with 9 bases identical to TRBD2. Germline lookup yields CDR1 SGDLS and CDR2 YYNGEE. CDR3 size: 14 residues. Germline trimming cut 0 bases from V and 7 bases from J; bases unmatched to any gene: 5. CDR3 residues: CASSVVSGGGEQYF. CDR3 nucleotides: TGTGCCAGCAGCGTAGTTAGCGGGGGAGGTGAGCAGTACTTC.

The V and J genes are TRBV7-9 and TRBJ1-4; D is undetermined. The germline V gene has CDR1 SEHNR and CDR2 FQNEAQ (reference sequence). The CDR3 sequence is 16 residues long. Trimming left V 0 bases short and J 7 bases short, with 15 bases between. CDR3 bases: TGTGCCAGCAGCTTAGCGATCCGACGGGAGGGTGAAAAACTGTTTTTT. Amino acids: CASSLAIRREGEKLFF.

This clone is a singleton in its sample. The CDR3 nucleotides read TGTGCCAGCAGCTTAGCCAGATTAGAGACCCAGTACTTC. Residues: CASSLARLETQYF. The genes are TRBV11-3 and TRBJ2-5; D gene ambiguous. The germline CDR1 and CDR2 sequences are SGHNT and YENEEA. V was pared by 1 base and J by 4 bases, with 7 bases between. This CDR3 region has 13 residues. The variable domain in full, with the rest retrieved from reference TRBV11-3 and TRBJ2-5, is EAGVVQSPRYKIIEKKQPVAFWCNPISGHNTLYWYLQNLGQGPELLIRYENEEAVDDSQLPKDRFSAERLKGVDSTLKIQPAELGDSAVYLCASSLARLETQYFGPGTRLLVL.

The chain has TRBV4-1 and TRBJ1-5; tentative D call: TRBD1 (6 bases). CDR1 and CDR2 (germline): MGHRA, YSYEKL. The V end was cut by 0 bases, the J end by 0 bases, with 18 bases between. This CDR3 is 19 amino acids long. CDR3 amino acids: CASSQDMWTATFSNQPQHF. The CDR3 DNA reads as TGCGCCAGCAGCCAAGATATGTGGACAGCGACCTTTAGCAATCAGCCCCAGCATTTT.

The chain combines TRBV12-5 with TRBJ2-1; D might be TRBD1 (5 bases). Germline lookup yields CDR1 LGHNT and CDR2 FRNRAP. Trimming cost V 5 bases and J 0 bases, with 11 bases left between them. This CDR3 spans 15 amino acids. The CDR3 sequence: CASGPGSSSYNEQFF. The CDR3 bases are TGTGCTAGTGGTCCAGGGTCCAGCTCCTACAATGAGCAGTTCTTC.

V usage is TRBV6-2 or TRBV6-3 and J usage is TRBJ1-6; TRBD1 matches 10 bases. The CDR3 spans 15 residues. V trimming: 5 bases; J trimming: 7 bases; junction bases outside the gene matches: 5. Germline V gene lookup returns CDR1 MNHEY and CDR2 SVGEGT. The CDR3 is CASSRSGQGNSPLHF. The CDR3 coding sequence is TGTGCCAGCAGTCGATCGGGACAGGGGAATTCACCCCTCCACTTT.

This clone was seen a single time. The chain uses TRBV29-1 and TRBJ1-2; possible D gene TRBD1, 5 bases. The CDR3 consists of 15 residues. Germline CDR1 SQVTM, CDR2 ANQGSEA. V was trimmed by 6 bases and J by 2 bases, leaving 19 bases between them. The CDR3 region is CSVARSPTENYGYTF. In DNA form, the CDR3 reads TGCAGCGTAGCCCGATCCCCGACAGAGAACTATGGCTACACCTTC. Complete variable domain (other parts from reference TRBV29-1 and TRBJ1-2): SAVISQKPSRDICQRGTSLTIQCQVDSQVTMMFWYRQQPGQSLTLIATANQGSEATYESGFVIDKFPISRPNLTFSTLTVSNMSPEDSSIYLCSVARSPTENYGYTFGSGTRLTVV.

The genes are TRBV5-1 and TRBJ2-2; 7 bases map to TRBD1. This CDR3 spans 16 amino acids. With V trimmed by 4 bases and J by 2 bases, 8 bases remained unmatched. Per germline, CDR1 SGHRS and CDR2 YFSETQ. CDR3 sequence reads: CASSQGTATNTGELFF. CDR3 nucleotide sequence: TGCGCCAGCAGCCAAGGGACAGCGACAAACACCGGGGAGCTGTTTTTT.

This chain uses TRBV9 with TRBJ1-5; TRBD1 agrees at 8 bases. After removal of 3 bases from V and 4 bases from J, the junction contained 6 bases not matched to a gene. CDR1 and CDR2 from the germline V gene are SGDLS and YYNGEE. The CDR3 length is 15 residues. CDR3 DNA: TGTGCCAGCAGCGCAGGGGGCTTGGGGAATCAGCCCCAGCATTTT. Translation: CASSAGGLGNQPQHF.

The chain combines TRBV24-1 with TRBJ2-2; D ambiguous. This CDR3 has 13 residues. Germline V gene sequence: CDR1 KGHDR, CDR2 SFDVKD. Trimming took off 5 bases at V and 2 bases at J, with 5 bases between the two ends. The CDR3 DNA sequence: TGTGCCACCAGTGCACAAAACACCGGGGAGCTGTTTTTT. Translated: CATSAQNTGELFF.

This chain links TRBV19 with TRBJ1-4, with 8 bases matching TRBD1. The V gene end was trimmed by 3 bases and the J gene end by 7 bases; junction bases not matched to a gene: 4. CDR3 size: 14 residues. Germline values: CDR1 LNHDA, CDR2 SQIVND (reference sequence). DNA of the CDR3: TGTGCCAGTAGTATTGGACAGGGAAGTGAAAAACTGTTTTTT. It encodes CASSIGQGSEKLFF.

The genes are TRBV2 and TRBJ2-1; 7 nucleotides match TRBD2. Unmatched junction bases numbered 3, after V lost 7 bases and J lost 0 bases. This CDR3 region has 14 residues. CDR1 is SNHLY and CDR2 is FYNNEI in the germline V gene. The CDR3 region has the DNA TGTGCCAGCATGGGCGGGAGCTCCTACAATGAGCAGTTCTTC. This sequence encodes CASMGGSSYNEQFF.

The chain couples TRBV11-3 to TRBJ2-1; 9 bases line up with TRBD2. Germline CDR1 and CDR2: SGHNT and YENEEA. This CDR3 is built from 14 residues. J gave up 3 bases and V 8 bases, and 5 bases lay outside the gene matches. CDR3 loop: CASQLSGSYNEQFF. CDR3 nucleotides: TGTGCCAGCCAACTTAGCGGGAGCTACAATGAGCAGTTCTTC.

The chain joins TRBV13 to TRBJ2-7; TRBD2 matches 9 bases. After removal of 5 bases from V and 1 base from J, the junction contained 6 bases not matched to a gene. The CDR3 has 15 residues. Germline CDR1 reads PRHDT; CDR2 reads FYEKMQ (reference sequence). The CDR3 loop is CASSGSGGLSYEQYF. In DNA form, the CDR3 reads TGTGCCAGCAGCGGTAGCGGGGGCCTTTCCTACGAGCAGTACTTC.